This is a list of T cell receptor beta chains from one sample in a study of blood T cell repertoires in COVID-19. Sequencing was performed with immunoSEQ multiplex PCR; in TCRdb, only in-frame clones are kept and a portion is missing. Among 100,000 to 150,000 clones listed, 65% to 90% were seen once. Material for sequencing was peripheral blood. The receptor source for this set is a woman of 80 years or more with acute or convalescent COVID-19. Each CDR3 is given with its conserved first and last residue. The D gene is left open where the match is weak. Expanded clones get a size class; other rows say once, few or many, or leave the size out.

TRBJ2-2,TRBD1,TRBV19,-,TGTGCCAGTATTCCAACAGGGGCGGCCGGGGAGCTGTTTTTT,CASIPTGAAGELFF
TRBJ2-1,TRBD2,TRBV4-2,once,TGTGCCAGCAGCCAGTCTAGCGGTGAGCAGTTCTTC,CASSQSSGEQFF
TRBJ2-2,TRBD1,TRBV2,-,TGTGCCAGCACCGGACAGGGGACCGGGGAGCTGTTTTTT,CASTGQGTGELFF
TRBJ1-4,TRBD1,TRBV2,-,TGTGCCAGCAGTACCCGGGACAGGGAAGGAAAACTGTTTTTT,CASSTRDREGKLFF
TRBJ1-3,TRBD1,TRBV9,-,TGTGCCAGCAGCGTAGATCAGGGGGCGGATGGAAACACCATATATTTT,CASSVDQGADGNTIYF
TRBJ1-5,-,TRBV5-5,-,TGTGCCAGCAGCTTGAGAGTCAGGACAGACAATCAGCCCCAGCATTTT,CASSLRVRTDNQPQHF
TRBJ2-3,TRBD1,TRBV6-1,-,TGTGCCAGCAGTGAATTGAGGGGGCAATTAGGAGATACGCAGTATTTT,CASSELRGQLGDTQYF
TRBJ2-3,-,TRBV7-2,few,TGTGCCAGCAGCTTTGCTATGAGCACAGATACGCAGTATTTT,CASSFAMSTDTQYF
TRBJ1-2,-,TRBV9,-,TGTGCCAGCACCTCTTTATCTCTAGAGGGTGGCTACACCTTC,CASTSLSLEGGYTF
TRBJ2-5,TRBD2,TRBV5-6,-,TGTGCCAGCAGCTTTCGTCTAGCGGGGGGCCAAGAGACCCAGTACTTC,CASSFRLAGGQETQYF
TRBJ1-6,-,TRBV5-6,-,TGTGCCAGCAGCCTGTCAGGGCTCGGCTCACCCCTCCACTTT,CASSLSGLGSPLHF
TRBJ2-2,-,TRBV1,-,TGCACCAGCAGCCAAGATTCTAGCGGGGGCGAGAAAGAGAACACCGGGGAGCTGTTTTTT,CTSSQDSSGGEKENTGELFF
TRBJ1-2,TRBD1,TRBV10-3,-,TGTGCCATAGGGACAGGGGGATACTATGGCTACACCTTC,CAIGTGGYYGYTF
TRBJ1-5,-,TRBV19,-,TGTGCCAGTAGTCAGACAGGTATGGGCAATCAGCCCCAGCATTTT,CASSQTGMGNQPQHF
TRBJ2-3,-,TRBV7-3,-,TGTGCCAGCAGCTTGCAGAGCACAGATACGCAGTATTTT,CASSLQSTDTQYF
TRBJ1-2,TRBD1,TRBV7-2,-,TGTGCCAGCAGCTACGTACACACCGGACAGGGTTCGGAAGGCTACACCTTC,CASSYVHTGQGSEGYTF
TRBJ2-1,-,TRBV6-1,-,TGTGCCAGCAGTGGCGGGGGCAGGACGCACTTTAGCAATGAGCAGTTCTTC,CASSGGGRTHFSNEQFF
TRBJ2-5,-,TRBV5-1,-,TGCGCCAGCAGTTTAGAAGAGACCCAGTACTTC,CASSLEETQYF
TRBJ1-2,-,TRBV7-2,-,TGTGCCAGCAGCTTAGCGCGAGGGATCAACTATGGCTACACCTTC,CASSLARGINYGYTF
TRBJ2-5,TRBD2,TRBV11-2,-,TGTGCCAGCAGCCGCGGGGGGCTTCCGGGAGAGACCCAGTACTTC,CASSRGGLPGETQYF
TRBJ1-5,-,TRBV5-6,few,TGTGCCAGCAGCTTGAGCCCGGATCAGCCCCAGCATTTT,CASSLSPDQPQHF
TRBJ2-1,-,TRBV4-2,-,TGTGCCAGCAGCCAGCGTCGGGGCAATGAGCAGTTCTTC,CASSQRRGNEQFF
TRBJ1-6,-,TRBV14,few,TGTGCCAGCAGCCAGTGGAGGGATGGATCACCCCTCCACTTT,CASSQWRDGSPLHF
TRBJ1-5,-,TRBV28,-,TGTGCCAGCAGCCCAGGCAGAACCCAGCATTTT,CASSPGRTQHF
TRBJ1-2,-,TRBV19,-,TGTGCCAGTAGTATAGATCGGGAGAGCACGAATGGCTACACCTTC,CASSIDRESTNGYTF
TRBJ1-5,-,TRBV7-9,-,TGTGCCAGCAGCTTAAGTTCGGGAGGGAATCAGCCCCAGCATTTT,CASSLSSGGNQPQHF
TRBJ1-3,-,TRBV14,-,TGTGCCAGCAGCCAAAGCCCCCCGGGCACCATATATTTT,CASSQSPPGTIYF
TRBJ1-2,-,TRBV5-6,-,TGTGCCAGCAGCTTCCAGCGGGGAGATGGCTACACCTTC,CASSFQRGDGYTF
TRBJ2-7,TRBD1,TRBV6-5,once,TGTGCCAGCACCCATACCGGGACAGGGGTCTACGAGCAGTACTTC,CASTHTGTGVYEQYF
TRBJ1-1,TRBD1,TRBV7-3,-,TGTGCCAGCAGCTTAACAGGGGGCTTGAGAACTGAAGCTTTCTTT,CASSLTGGLRTEAFF
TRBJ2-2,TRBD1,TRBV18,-,TGTGCCAGCTCACCGCGGACAGGGGAGGCCGCAATCCACACCGGGGAGCTGTTTTTT,CASSPRTGEAAIHTGELFF
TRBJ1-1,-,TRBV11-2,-,TGTGCCAGCAGCTTAACGTGGAGGGACACTGAAGCTTTCTTT,CASSLTWRDTEAFF
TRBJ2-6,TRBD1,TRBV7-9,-,TGTGCCATCGGGACAGGGGCTGGGGCCAACGTCCTGACTTTC,CAIGTGAGANVLTF
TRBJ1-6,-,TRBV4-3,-,TGCGCCAGCAGCCAGGCACAGGGTTCCTCACCCCTCCACTTT,CASSQAQGSSPLHF
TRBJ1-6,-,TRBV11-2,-,TGTGCCAGCAGCTTACAGGGATGGAGTTCACCCCTCCACTTT,CASSLQGWSSPLHF
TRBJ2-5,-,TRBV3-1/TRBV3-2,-,TGTGCCAGCAGCCAAGGGCAGGGGCAAGAGACCCAGTACTTC,CASSQGQGQETQYF
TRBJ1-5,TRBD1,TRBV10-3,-,TGTGCCATCAGTGCCGGACAGGGCACTATGTTGGGCGAGGCCCAGCATTTT,CAISAGQGTMLGEAQHF
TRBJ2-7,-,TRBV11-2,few,TGTGCCAGCAGCCAAGGGGGGGGATCCTACGAGCAGTACTTC,CASSQGGGSYEQYF
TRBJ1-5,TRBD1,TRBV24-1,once,TGTGCCACCAGTGATTCTACAGGGGACGCTCAGCCCCAGCATTTT,CATSDSTGDAQPQHF
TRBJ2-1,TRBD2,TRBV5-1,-,TGCGCCAGCAAAAGTCCAGCGGGGGGCTCTGGGCAGTTCTTC,CASKSPAGGSGQFF
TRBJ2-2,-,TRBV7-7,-,TGTGCCAGCAGCTTCACGAACACCGGGGAGCTGTTTTTT,CASSFTNTGELFF
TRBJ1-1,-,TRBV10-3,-,TGTGCCATCAGTGGGACGGGGGACACTGAAGCTTTCTTT,CAISGTGDTEAFF
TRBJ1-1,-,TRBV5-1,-,TGCGCCAGCAGCCTGGGAACAGGTTTGACATATGAAGCTTTCTTT,CASSLGTGLTYEAFF
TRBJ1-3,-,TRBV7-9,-,TGTGCCAGCAGCTGGGGCGCAGGGCTCGCTGGAAACACCATATATTTT,CASSWGAGLAGNTIYF
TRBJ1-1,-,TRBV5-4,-,TGTGCCAGCAGCACCCCGCAGGGAGGTGAAGCTTTCTTT,CASSTPQGGEAFF
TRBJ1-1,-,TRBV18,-,TGTGCCAGCTCCGGATCGCGGGAAACTGAAGCTTTCTTT,CASSGSRETEAFF
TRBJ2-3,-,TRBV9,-,TGTGCCAGCAGCGTATCCCCATTAGGACTGACTAGCACAGATACGCAGTATTTT,CASSVSPLGLTSTDTQYF
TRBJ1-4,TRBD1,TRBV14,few,TGTGCCAGCAGCCGGTTGGGACAGATGGATGAAAAACTGTTTTTT,CASSRLGQMDEKLFF
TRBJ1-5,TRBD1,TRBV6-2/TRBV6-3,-,TGTGCCAGCAGTTACAGCCAGGGGGCCGGTCAGCCCCAGCATTTT,CASSYSQGAGQPQHF
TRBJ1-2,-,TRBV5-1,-,TGCGCCAGCAGCTTGGGTGGAGGGAACTATGGCTACACCTTC,CASSLGGGNYGYTF
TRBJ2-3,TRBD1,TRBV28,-,TGTGCCAGCATCCCCCCAGGGGGAATTGCAGATACGCAGTATTTT,CASIPPGGIADTQYF
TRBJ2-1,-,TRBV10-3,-,TGTGCCATCAGGGGCTCAGGGCAGGAGCAGTTCTTC,CAIRGSGQEQFF
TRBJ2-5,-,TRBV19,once,TGTGCCAGTAGTCGGTCCGGGATACAAGAGACCCAGTACTTC,CASSRSGIQETQYF
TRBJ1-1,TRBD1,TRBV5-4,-,TGTGCCAGCACCGGACAGGCGCTGAACACTGAAGCTTTCTTT,CASTGQALNTEAFF